The TCR beta chain described here comes from a study of OX40 agonist ivuxolimab in advanced cancers. The CDR3 is made up of 11 amino acids. Germline V gives CDR1 SGHRS, CDR2 YFSETQ. The V end was cut by 1 base, the J end by 12 bases, with 10 bases between. Libraries were prepared by immunoSEQ multiplex PCR; TCRdb keeps only in-frame clonotypes and omits some of them. The sample contains about 81,000 clones, approximately 79% of which appear only once. This receptor was obtained from an adult with an advanced solid tumor such as melanoma, head and neck, liver or kidney cancer. The chain uses TRBV5-1 and TRBJ1-2, with D possibly being TRBD1 (5 bases). The sequencing used CD4+ or CD8+ T cells sorted from blood, collected in a trial of the OX40 agonist ivuxolimab. CDR3 DNA sequence: TGCGCCAGCAGCTTGCGGGGACGGCACACCTTC. Translation: CASSLRGRHTF.